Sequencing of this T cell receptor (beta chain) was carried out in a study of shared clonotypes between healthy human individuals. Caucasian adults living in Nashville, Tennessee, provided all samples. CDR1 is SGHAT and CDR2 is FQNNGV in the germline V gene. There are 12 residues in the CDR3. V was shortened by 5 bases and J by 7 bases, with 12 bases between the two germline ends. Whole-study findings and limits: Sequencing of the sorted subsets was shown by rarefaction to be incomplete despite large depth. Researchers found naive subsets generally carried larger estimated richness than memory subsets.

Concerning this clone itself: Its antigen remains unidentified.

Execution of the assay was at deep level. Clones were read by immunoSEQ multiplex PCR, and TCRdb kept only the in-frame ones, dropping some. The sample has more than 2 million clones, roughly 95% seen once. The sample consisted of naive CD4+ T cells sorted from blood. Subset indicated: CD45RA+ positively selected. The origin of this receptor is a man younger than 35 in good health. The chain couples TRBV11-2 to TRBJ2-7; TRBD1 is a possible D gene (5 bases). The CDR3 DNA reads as TGTGCCAGCAGCCTATCAGGGCGTGAGCAGTACTTC. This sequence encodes CASSLSGREQYF.